Each of the 30 T cell receptor beta chains below was sequenced from the same sample in a study of PD-1 blockade in classical Hodgkin lymphoma. TCRdb keeps only in-frame clones here, not all; method: immunoSEQ multiplex PCR. The sample holds around 45,000 clones, over 55% seen once. Every single patient, without exception, relapsed after autologous stem cell transplantation, and brentuximab vedotin exposure varied. The sample in question was peripheral blood mononuclear cells (PBMCs), obtained at baseline. These receptor sequences come from a human donor with classical Hodgkin lymphoma.

This clone was seen only once. This rearrangement joins TRBV19 to TRBJ2-1; D is undetermined. Trimming removed 1 base at V and 10 bases at J, with 8 bases between. Germline values: CDR1 LNHDA, CDR2 SQIVND (reference sequence). The CDR3 totals 12 residues. This CDR3 reads CASSIGSSEQFF. CDR3 in DNA: TGTGCCAGTAGTATAGGGTCCTCCGAGCAGTTCTTC.

This chain uses TRBV12-2 with TRBJ1-1. TRBV12-2 is annotated as a pseudogene. The CDR3 is 13 amino acids. The CDR3 region has the DNA TGTGCAAGTCGCCCCCAGGGACGTGGTCGAGCTTTCTTT. Amino acids: CASRPQGRGRAFF.

V is TRBV9 and J is TRBJ2-2; D possibly corresponds to TRBD1 (5 bases). The CDR3 extends over 17 amino acids. Germline V gene lookup returns CDR1 SGDLS and CDR2 YYNGEE. Trimming cost V 0 bases and J 3 bases, with 15 bases left between them. Written as DNA, the CDR3 is TGTGCCAGCAGCGTAGCTACTGGTGGGGCGGACACCGGGGAGCTGTTTTTT. Its translation is CASSVATGGADTGELFF. Based on the CDR3 plus reference TRBV9 and TRBJ2-2, the full variable domain is DSGVTQTPKHLITATGQRVTLRCSPRSGDLSVYWYQQSLDQGLQFLIQYYNGEERAKGNILERFSAQQFPDLHSELNLSSLELGDSALYFCASSVATGGADTGELFFGEGSRLTVL.

This chain joins TRBV11-2 and TRBJ1-3; the D is unclear. Germline V gene sequence: CDR1 SGHAT, CDR2 FQNNGV. The length of the CDR3 is 17 residues. The V and J ends lost 1 base and 0 bases respectively, with 13 bases between them. CDR3: CASSLGSNGFSGNTIYF. The CDR3 region has the DNA TGTGCCAGCAGCTTAGGTAGCAACGGTTTCTCTGGAAACACCATATATTTT.

The J gene is TRBJ1-2, the V gene TRBV27, with D possibly TRBD1 on 6 matching bases. Germline loops: CDR1 MNHEY, CDR2 SMNVEV (reference sequence). V was pared by 6 bases and J by 4 bases, with 12 bases between. CDR3 size: 13 residues. CDR3 sequence: CASRWTESYGYTF. The CDR3 region has the DNA TGTGCCAGCAGATGGACAGAGAGCTATGGCTACACCTTC.

This sequence joins TRBV7-2 and TRBJ1-6; perhaps TRBD1 as D (6 bases). The germline gives CDR1 SGHTA, CDR2 FQGNSA. The CDR3 spans 19 residues. V lost 6 bases, J lost 4 bases, and 25 bases lay in between. The CDR3 DNA is TGTGCCAGCAGGGACAGCCTCGAGGGGAACTTCGGGTATAATTCACCCCTCCACTTT. Encoded protein: CASRDSLEGNFGYNSPLHF.

V and J are TRBV2 and TRBJ1-2; 7 nucleotides align to TRBD1. The germline V gene has CDR1 SNHLY and CDR2 FYNNEI. The ends lost 6 bases at V and 1 base at J; junction bases unmatched: 5. CDR3 length equals 14 residues. CDR3 loop: CASSQGGSNYGYTF. Here the CDR3 DNA reads TGTGCCAGCAGCCAAGGGGGCAGTAACTATGGCTACACCTTC.

V is TRBV6-5 and J is TRBJ1-2, with D hard to call. Germline V gives CDR1 MNHEY, CDR2 SVGAGI. V was clipped by 0 bases and J by 3 bases, with 11 bases between them. CDR3 length: 15 amino acids. The CDR3 reads CASSYSTGSDYGYTF. The CDR3 DNA reads as TGTGCCAGCAGTTACTCGACCGGGTCTGACTATGGCTACACCTTC.

This chain links TRBV29-1 with TRBJ2-2; D perhaps matches TRBD1 (6 bases). CDR1 SQVTM and CDR2 ANQGSEA come from the germline V gene. V was pared by 0 bases and J by 1 base, with 15 bases between. This CDR3 is built from 17 residues. The CDR3 region has the DNA TGCAGCGTTGAAGATCCGCTAAAACAGGGGAACACCGGGGAGCTGTTTTTT. Residues: CSVEDPLKQGNTGELFF.

The V gene is TRBV7-2, the J gene TRBJ2-2; 11 nucleotides align to TRBD1. The V and J ends lost 7 bases and 7 bases, in that order; junction bases with no gene match: 17. Germline CDR1 reads SGHTA; CDR2 reads FQGNSA. This CDR3 is built from 18 residues. CDR3 sequence (DNA): TGTGCCAGCACCCCATTAGAGGGGACAGGGGGGCGGGGCGGGGAGCTGTTTTTT. Translating gives CASTPLEGTGGRGGELFF.

This sequence joins TRBV28 and TRBJ2-2; TRBD1 matches at 7 bases. Germline CDR1 reads MDHEN; CDR2 reads SYDVKM. After removal of 4 bases from V and 4 bases from J, the junction contained 3 bases not matched to a gene. The CDR3 is 14 residues long. CDR3 nucleotides: TGTGCCAGCAGTTCTCGACAGGGCACCGGGGAGCTGTTTTTT. Its translation is CASSSRQGTGELFF.

The chain joins TRBV10-3 to TRBJ2-3; weak D call: TRBD2 (6 bases). The germline V gene has CDR1 ENHRY and CDR2 SYGVKD. The V and J ends lost 8 bases and 2 bases respectively, with 14 bases between them. The CDR3 is 14 amino acids. The DNA for the CDR3 is TGTGCCATCGGGGGACTTGGCTTCACAGATACGCAGTATTTT. Its translation is CAIGGLGFTDTQYF.

The gene calls are TRBV19 and TRBJ2-7; the D is unclear. Trimming shortened V by 3 bases and J by 0 bases, and 6 bases separated the two germline ends. CDR1 and CDR2 from the germline V gene are LNHDA and SQIVND (reference sequence). This CDR3 has 13 amino acids. This chain's CDR3 is CASSIGLSYEQYF. CDR3 coding DNA: TGTGCCAGTAGTATCGGCCTCTCCTACGAGCAGTACTTC.

The CDR3 DNA is TGTGCCAGCAGTGAATTGGGTACTAGCGGGAATGAGCAGTTCTTC. Amino acids: CASSELGTSGNEQFF. This chain joins TRBV25-1 and TRBJ2-1, with 9 bases lining up with TRBD2. The ends lost 1 base at V and 7 bases at J; junction bases unmatched: 5. The germline V gene has CDR1 MGHDK and CDR2 SYGVNS. The CDR3 runs 15 residues.

The chain recombines TRBV7-2 with TRBJ1-1; a weak D match, TRBD1 (5 bases). This CDR3 comprises 15 residues. Trimming removed 4 bases at V and 0 bases at J, with 12 bases between. Germline V gene lookup returns CDR1 SGHTA and CDR2 FQGNSA. DNA for the CDR3: TGTGCCAGCAGCTCTTGGGGGAGCTTGAACACTGAAGCTTTCTTT. Its translation is CASSSWGSLNTEAFF.

This clone came up once. V is TRBV4-2 and J is TRBJ1-1; D may be TRBD1 (5 bases). Deletions cut 3 bases from V and 5 bases from J, with 16 bases between. CDR3 size: 15 residues. The germline V gene encodes CDR1 LGHNA and CDR2 YNFKEQ. The CDR3 is CASSQGVPGGTEAFF. The DNA for the CDR3 is TGTGCCAGCAGCCAGGGGGTGCCGGGGGGAACTGAAGCTTTCTTT.

This clone was seen just once. The genes are TRBV30 and TRBJ1-2, with D unresolved. V was clipped by 0 bases and J by 5 bases, with 10 bases between them. This CDR3 has 13 amino acids. Germline loops: CDR1 GTSNPN, CDR2 SVGIG (reference sequence). The CDR3 protein is CAWSVSRRYGYTF. As DNA, the CDR3 is TGTGCCTGGAGTGTATCCCGGAGGTATGGCTACACCTTC.

Many counts were recorded for this clone. The V call is TRBV7-6, the J call TRBJ2-7; no firm D call. Germline assignment: CDR1 SGHVS and CDR2 FNYEAQ. V lost 1 base and J 3 bases, leaving 10 bases between the germline ends. CDR3 size: 14 residues. This CDR3 reads CASSLEASIYEQYF. The CDR3 nucleotides read TGTGCCAGCAGCTTAGAGGCTAGTATCTACGAGCAGTACTTC.

This clone was found a few times. This rearrangement joins TRBV27 to TRBJ1-4; D is ambiguous. The CDR3 runs 16 residues. The germline CDR1 and CDR2 sequences are MNHEY and SMNVEV (reference sequence). The V and J ends lost 5 bases and 2 bases respectively, with 15 bases between them. The CDR3 sequence: CASSLNPVGTNEKLFF. As DNA, the CDR3 is TGTGCCAGCAGTCTGAACCCGGTAGGGACTAATGAAAAACTGTTTTTT.

The genes are TRBV4-3 and TRBJ1-1; 7 bases line up with TRBD1. The CDR3 is 16 residues long. Germline CDR1 LGHNA, CDR2 YSLEER. V gave up 0 bases and J gave up 1 base; unmatched junction bases: 5. CDR3 protein: CASSQDKGAGNTEAFF. CDR3 sequence (DNA): TGCGCCAGCAGCCAAGATAAGGGGGCCGGGAACACTGAAGCTTTCTTT.

This clone was seen more than once but under ten times. J is TRBJ1-1 and V is TRBV13; no clear D gene. The CDR3 covers 13 residues. Germline CDR1 is PRHDT and CDR2 is FYEKMQ (reference sequence). With 4 bases removed from V and 5 bases from J, the gap between germline ends came to 11 bases. CDR3 protein: CASSYQRQTEAFF. The DNA for the CDR3 is TGTGCCAGCAGCTATCAAAGACAAACTGAAGCTTTCTTT.

This clone was picked up many times. V usage is TRBV7-6 and J usage is TRBJ2-7, with D uncertain. The CDR3 loop spans 13 amino acids. The germline V gene encodes CDR1 SGHVS and CDR2 FNYEAQ. Trimming took off 2 bases at V and 3 bases at J, with 8 bases between the two ends. DNA of the CDR3: TGTGCCAGCAGCTTACGTAGTGGCTACGAGCAGTACTTC. This encodes CASSLRSGYEQYF.

The chain joins TRBV14 to TRBJ2-3; D is possibly TRBD2 (6 bases). The V gene lost 0 bases and the J gene lost 4 bases, with 14 bases spanning the gap. The CDR3 has 16 residues. In germline, CDR1 is SGHDN, CDR2 FVKESK. In nucleotides, the CDR3 is TGTGCCAGCAGCCAAGATACTCGCGGGGCGTCAGATACGCAGTATTTT. Its translation is CASSQDTRGASDTQYF. Supplemented by reference TRBV14 and TRBJ2-3, the full variable domain reads EAGVTQFPSHSVIEKGQTVTLRCDPISGHDNLYWYRRVMGKEIKFLLHFVKESKQDESGMPNNRFLAERTGGTYSTLKVQPAELEDSGVYFCASSQDTRGASDTQYFGPGTRLTVL.

The chain employs TRBV9 and TRBJ2-7; 14 nucleotides match TRBD2. V shed 3 bases and J 3 bases; nucleotides not matched to a gene: 11. The CDR3 sequence is 18 residues long. Germline CDR1 reads SGDLS; CDR2 reads YYNGEE. DNA for the CDR3: TGTGCCAGCAGCGGAAACATCGGGACTAGCGGGAGCGTCTACGAGCAGTACTTC. It encodes CASSGNIGTSGSVYEQYF. The whole variable domain, filled in from reference TRBV9 and TRBJ2-7, reads DSGVTQTPKHLITATGQRVTLRCSPRSGDLSVYWYQQSLDQGLQFLIQYYNGEERAKGNILERFSAQQFPDLHSELNLSSLELGDSALYFCASSGNIGTSGSVYEQYFGPGTRLTVT.

As concerns this clone: The sample carries other DNA sequences with the same CDR3. The chain employs TRBV9 and TRBJ2-7; D remains ambiguous. Germline V gene data show CDR1 as SGDLS and CDR2 as YYNGEE. The CDR3 is 13 amino acids. Deletions cut 0 bases from V and 3 bases from J, with 7 bases between. CDR3 in DNA: TGTGCCAGCAGCGTAGTTGGGGACTACGAGCAGTACTTC. Protein product: CASSVVGDYEQYF.

The V call is TRBV19, the J call TRBJ2-4, with D possibly called TRBD1 or TRBD2 (6 bases each). The germline V gene encodes CDR1 LNHDA and CDR2 SQIVND (reference sequence). This CDR3 contains 15 residues. Trimming removed 7 bases from V and 7 bases from J, with 20 bases in between. In DNA, the CDR3 is TGTGCCAGTAAAGGGGGGAGATTCACTGAGAACATTCAGTACTTC. Protein: CASKGGRFTENIQYF.

This clone was found a few times. Other DNA sequences within the sample encode an identical CDR3. The chain carries TRBV9 and TRBJ2-1; D ambiguous. V lost 2 bases and J 1 base, leaving 4 bases between the germline ends. This CDR3 has 13 residues. Germline CDR1 and CDR2: SGDLS and YYNGEE. The CDR3 region is CASSVGSYNEQFF. CDR3 bases: TGTGCCAGCAGCGTCGGATCCTACAATGAGCAGTTCTTC.

The chain combines TRBV27 with TRBJ2-7; possible D gene TRBD1, 5 bases. CDR3 length: 14 residues. V was shortened by 3 bases and J by 6 bases, with 15 bases between the two germline ends. From germline, CDR1 is MNHEY and CDR2 SMNVEV (reference sequence). The CDR3 DNA sequence: TGTGCCAGCAGTTTTGGGGCAGGGTGGTCCGAGCAGTACTTC. Amino acids: CASSFGAGWSEQYF.

This clone was detected only a few times. The CDR3 coding sequence is TGTGCCAGCAGTGATTGGCAGGGGCTCGGTTCTGAGCAGTTCTTC. It specifies CASSDWQGLGSEQFF. The chain uses TRBV25-1 and TRBJ2-1, with D possibly being TRBD1 (6 bases). V lost 3 bases and J lost 9, with 18 bases in between. This CDR3 is built from 15 residues. Germline loops: CDR1 MGHDK, CDR2 SYGVNS.

V and J are TRBV10-3 and TRBJ1-4; D gene ambiguous. Trimming removed 0 bases from V and 4 bases from J, with 6 bases in between. The CDR3 has 14 amino acids. Germline V gene sequence: CDR1 ENHRY, CDR2 SYGVKD. The CDR3 region is CAISESRNNEKLFF. CDR3 sequence (DNA): TGTGCCATCAGTGAGTCGAGGAATAATGAAAAACTGTTTTTT.